The entry below describes one TCR beta chain. Repertoires were generated with immunoSEQ multiplex PCR, while TCRdb's copy carries only in-frame clones and drops some. The sample shows around 180,000 clones, 86% of them seen only once. The data originate from a study of cytomegalovirus exposure and HLA in healthy donors. The CDR3 extends over 19 amino acids. Germline V CDR1 and CDR2: SGHRS, YFSETQ. With 1 base clipped from V and 3 bases from J, the junction kept 15 bases outside the gene matches. The sequencing sample was made of PBMCs. The receptor comes from a woman aged 18 to 35 in good health and CMV-seronegative. This rearrangement joins TRBV5-1 to TRBJ1-3, with TRBD1 matching over 8 bases. This CDR3 reads CASSLRDRSGKDIGNTIYF. CDR3 DNA sequence: TGCGCCAGCAGCTTGCGGGACAGGTCGGGTAAAGACATTGGAAACACCATATATTTT.